This entry features one TCR beta chain sequence. The data were taken from a study of response to subunit inactivated influenza vaccine. Unmatched junction bases numbered 16, after V lost 3 bases and J lost 5 bases. The CDR3 contains 19 residues. From germline, CDR1 is LGHNA and CDR2 YSLEER. TCRdb reanalysed the RT-PCR reads using MiXCR and keeps one entry per CDR3 protein. The data contain about 700,000 distinct CDR3 sequences, approximately 15% of them singletons. The sequencing used PBMCs from blood, collected roughly 2 weeks before vaccination. This TCR came from a middle-aged man who received an inactivated influenza vaccine. This chain joins TRBV4-3 and TRBJ2-2; TRBD1 matches at 9 bases. The CDR3 protein is CASSHSLLETGGYTGELFF. The DNA for the CDR3 is TGCGCCAGCAGCCACTCGCTTCTCGAGACAGGGGGTTATACCGGGGAGCTGTTTTTT.